The 8 T cell receptor beta chains given below trace back to one sample, sequenced in a study of regulatory T cells in long-lasting Graves disease. Sequencing libraries for TCR beta were prepared with iRepertoire HTBI primers and Arm-PCR of CDR3 regions. MiXCR, applied by TCRdb to the multiplex PCR reads, yields one record per CDR3 protein. The repertoire holds roughly 220,000 distinct CDR3 sequences, with 18% as singletons. As for time point: newly diagnosed GD, antithyroid drugs for less than 3 months. Generation of the TCR library employed RNA extracted from PBMCs. The sample here was peripheral blood mononuclear cells (PBMCs), taken at new diagnosis, from a patient treated with antithyroid drugs. The receptor set was obtained from a female donor with Graves disease.

This clonotype was picked up many times. The chain uses TRBV5-1 and TRBJ2-2; TRBD2 aligns across 9 bases. The CDR3 runs 15 residues. V lost 1 base and J lost 6; bases outside the gene matches: 4. Germline values: CDR1 SGHRS, CDR2 YFSETQ. The CDR3, as DNA: TGCGCCAGCAGCTTGAGGCTAGCGGGATCCGGGGAGCTGTTTTTT. This codes for CASSLRLAGSGELFF.

This clonotype occurred many times. This chain joins TRBV9 and TRBJ2-1; 9 nucleotides agree with TRBD2. Looked up from germline, CDR1 is SGDLS and CDR2 is YYNGEE. The CDR3 covers 15 residues. The junction had 1 base not matched to a gene; V was cut back by 3 bases and J by 0 bases. CDR3: CASSDSGSSYNEQFF. The DNA of the CDR3 is TGTGCCAGCAGCGATAGCGGGAGCTCCTACAATGAGCAGTTCTTC.

The table lists this clonotype with many counts. The V gene is TRBV7-2, the J gene TRBJ2-7; D is perhaps TRBD1 or TRBD2 (5 bases each). This CDR3 has 12 amino acids. From germline, CDR1 is SGHTA and CDR2 FQGNSA. V lost 5 bases and J 5 bases, leaving 10 bases between the germline ends. The chain's CDR3 is CASSRDGDEQYF. The CDR3 DNA sequence: TGTGCCAGCAGCCGGGACGGAGACGAGCAGTACTTC.

This clonotype was detected many times. V and J are TRBV6-1 and TRBJ1-2; TRBD1 agrees at 11 bases. The germline gives CDR1 MNHNS, CDR2 SASEGT. CDR3 length equals 14 residues. V was pared by 7 bases and J by 4 bases, with 5 bases of the junction left unmatched. The CDR3 coding sequence is TGTGCCAGCACCAGGACAGGGGGCGGCTATGGCTACACCTTC. This encodes CASTRTGGGYGYTF.

This clonotype was recorded many times. The chain has TRBV6-1 and TRBJ1-1, with D maybe TRBD1 (6 bases). This CDR3 comprises 15 residues. Germline V CDR1 and CDR2: MNHNS, SASEGT. Trimming pared 7 bases from V and 4 bases from J, leaving 19 bases between. CDR3 in DNA: TGTGCCAGCATCTTTGCGGCGGGGGCTGGCACTGAAGCTTTCTTT. Its translation is CASIFAAGAGTEAFF.

The table lists this clonotype with many counts. The V call is TRBV18, the J call TRBJ1-1; D is possibly TRBD1 (5 bases). Germline V CDR1 and CDR2: KGHSH, LQKENI. The CDR3 spans 15 residues. V lost 1 base to trimming and J lost 4 bases, with 13 bases between them. The CDR3 sequence: CASSPLQGEGTEAFF. The CDR3 DNA sequence: TGTGCCAGCTCACCACTTCAAGGGGAGGGCACTGAAGCTTTCTTT.

This clonotype was observed many times. This chain connects TRBV7-2 to TRBJ2-7; 10 nucleotides agree with TRBD2. The CDR3 contains 15 residues. The junction had 3 bases not matched to a gene; V was cut back by 1 base and J by 3 bases. Germline CDR1 reads SGHTA; CDR2 reads FQGNSA. CDR3 nucleotide sequence: TGTGCCAGCAGCTTAGGACTAGCGGGTATCTACGAGCAGTACTTC. Translation gives CASSLGLAGIYEQYF.

This clonotype has ten or more counts. The chain employs TRBV3-1 and TRBJ2-5, with D perhaps matching TRBD2 (5 bases). V dropped 3 bases and J dropped 5 bases, with 13 bases sitting between them. Per the germline V gene, CDR1 is LGHDT and CDR2 is YNNKEL (reference sequence). This CDR3 comprises 14 residues. In DNA form, the CDR3 reads TGTGCCAGCAGCCATTCCGGGAAGGCGGAGACCCAGTACTTC. It is translated as CASSHSGKAETQYF.